Described below is a single T cell receptor beta chain sequence and its context. The CDR3 spans 16 residues. Germline V gives CDR1 LNHDA, CDR2 SQIVND (reference sequence). V lost 5 bases and J 3 bases, leaving 17 bases between the germline ends. This sample stems from a study of lymphopenia after photon versus proton radiotherapy. Produced via immunoSEQ multiplex PCR; TCRdb's table is partial and in-frame only. The profile shows 150,000 to 200,000 clones, roughly nine tenths of them singletons. Specimen: peripheral blood, collected from a patient treated with photon-based radiotherapy. The chain carries TRBV19 and TRBJ1-5, with D possibly being TRBD1 (5 bases). The TCR originated in a man in his fifties with gastric cancer. This chain's CDR3 is CASSAASGGNNQPQHF. The CDR3 DNA reads TGTGCCAGTAGTGCGGCCTCTGGGGGAAACAATCAGCCCCAGCATTTT.